The rows below give T cell receptor beta chains drawn from one sample of a study of STAT5B mutations in CD4+ large granular lymphocyte leukemia. Profiling relied on immunoSEQ multiplex PCR, and the TCRdb table lists in-frame clones only, not all of them. The profile shows over 35,000 clones, 85% of them singletons. Sequencing input: CD4+ T cells from blood buffy coats. These receptors originate from a human donor in good health. Both conserved end residues are part of each CDR3. D genes are given only for firm matches. A row's size may be missing; if present it is once, few, many or a size class.

- | TRBJ2-1 | - | TRBV13 | CASSFRLNEQFF | TGTGCCAGCAGCTTTAGGCTCAATGAACAGTTCTTC
- | TRBJ2-1 | - | TRBV10-3 | CACSTYNEQFF | TGTGCCTGCTCGACCTACAATGAGCAGTTCTTC
- | TRBJ1-2 | - | TRBV15 | CATSRPPGLSSLNYGYTF | TGTGCCACCAGCAGACCCCCGGGACTTTCTTCCCTTAACTATGGCTACACCTTC
- | TRBJ2-5 | - | TRBV7-2 | CASSSGTGQETQYF | TGTGCCAGCAGCTCAGGGACTGGCCAAGAGACCCAGTACTTC
- | TRBJ1-2 | - | TRBV19 | CASSISDYGYTF | TGTGCCAGTAGTATTTCGGACTATGGCTACACCTTC
- | TRBJ1-1 | few | TRBV20-1 | CSASGWAEAFF | TGCAGTGCTAGTGGTTGGGCTGAAGCTTTCTTT
TRBD2 | TRBJ2-3 | - | TRBV11-3 | CASSLGTSGRAEDTQYF | TGTGCCAGCAGCTTAGGGACTAGCGGGAGGGCCGAGGATACGCAGTATTTT
TRBD1 | TRBJ2-3 | - | TRBV11-3 | CASSSGQGARIGADTQYF | TGTGCCAGCAGCTCAGGACAGGGGGCGCGGATTGGGGCAGATACGCAGTATTTT
TRBD1 | TRBJ1-4 | - | TRBV5-1 | CASSFGGLGTETNEKLFF | TGCGCCAGCAGCTTCGGGGGGCTTGGGACAGAAACTAATGAAAAACTGTTTTTT
- | TRBJ2-4 | - | TRBV5-4 | CASSPMGPKNIQYF | TGTGCCAGCAGCCCCATGGGACCCAAAAACATTCAGTACTTC
- | TRBJ1-2 | - | TRBV6-5 | CASSYRQLYNYGYTF | TGTGCCAGCAGTTATCGGCAACTATACAACTATGGCTACACCTTC
TRBD1 | TRBJ2-5 | - | TRBV18 | CASSPSGQGPRETQYF | TGTGCCAGCTCACCATCCGGACAGGGACCCCGTGAGACCCAGTACTTC
TRBD1 | TRBJ1-1 | - | TRBV4-1 | CASSQGPDRGWRTEAFF | TGCGCCAGCAGCCAAGGCCCGGACAGGGGATGGAGGACTGAAGCTTTCTTT
- | TRBJ1-2 | - | TRBV5-1 | CASSLALGGSDGYTF | TGCGCCAGCAGCTTGGCTTTGGGGGGGAGTGATGGCTACACCTTC
- | TRBJ1-1 | - | TRBV6-6 | CASGLGATEAFF | TGTGCCAGCGGGTTGGGTGCCACTGAAGCTTTCTTT
- | TRBJ1-1 | - | TRBV6-1 | CASTRAGGLGTEAFF | TGTGCCAGCACCAGGGCTGGAGGCTTGGGCACTGAAGCTTTCTTT
- | TRBJ2-7 | - | TRBV2 | CASMQLYEQYF | TGTGCCAGCATGCAGCTTTACGAGCAGTACTTC
TRBD1 | TRBJ1-2 | - | TRBV5-4 | CASSLAGGDGYTF | TGTGCCAGCAGCTTGGCAGGGGGAGATGGCTACACCTTC
- | TRBJ2-3 | - | TRBV5-1 | CASSLRGAGADTQYF | TGCGCCAGCAGCTTGAGGGGGGCCGGGGCAGATACGCAGTATTTT
- | TRBJ1-3 | - | TRBV5-1 | CASSLARSAGNTIYF | TGCGCCAGCAGCTTGGCCAGGTCCGCCGGAAACACCATATATTTT
- | TRBJ2-3 | - | TRBV6-5 | CASGERYISDTQYF | TGTGCCAGCGGGGAACGGTATATTTCAGATACGCAGTATTTT
TRBD2 | TRBJ2-5 | - | TRBV10-2 | CASSESRLAGAGETQYF | TGCGCCAGCAGTGAGTCACGACTAGCGGGAGCGGGGGAGACCCAGTACTTC
TRBD2 | TRBJ2-3 | - | TRBV4-1 | CASSMIAGGPSSHTQYF | TGCGCCAGCAGCATGATAGCGGGGGGGCCATCCAGTCATACGCAGTATTTT